These 5 T cell receptor beta chains share one sample of origin, sequenced in a study of control samples from healthy donors and cancer patients (dated by TCRdb to the early 2020s). Library method: the immunoSEQ multiplex PCR assay. In TCRdb, the immuneACCESS table is reduced to in-frame sequences with V and J assigned. These tables do not hold every clone; where another copy was compared, an unresolved V gene accounts for under half, and the others remain unexplained. The sample table records 65,000 to 80,000 clones; around 90% of these occur just once. The ten largest clonotypes hold 9.5% of the sample. Sequences were obtained from PBMCs. These receptors originate from a woman in her forties or fifties with colorectal cancer.

This CDR3 is CASSSLKWGGKDTQYF. The CDR3 DNA follows: TGTGCCAGCAGCTCTCTCAAGTGGGGGGGCAAAGATACGCAGTATTTT. This sequence joins TRBV28 and TRBJ2-3; a weak D match, TRBD2 (7 bases). The germline V gene has CDR1 MDHEN and CDR2 SYDVKM. The CDR3 spans 16 residues. With 6 bases removed from V and 5 bases from J, the gap between germline ends came to 21 bases.

This chain connects TRBV6-5 to TRBJ2-5; 9 nucleotides align to TRBD2. Germline V lookup: CDR1 MNHEY, CDR2 SVGAGI. V lost 0 bases to trimming and J lost 4 bases; unmatched junction nucleotides: 3. The CDR3 runs 15 residues. CDR3 in amino acids: CASSYSGGGGETQYF. CDR3 DNA sequence: TGTGCCAGCAGTTACTCTGGCGGGGGGGGAGAGACCCAGTACTTC.

The chain combines TRBV7-3 with TRBJ1-2; 7 nucleotides align to TRBD1. Germline CDR1 SGHTA, CDR2 FQGTGA. The CDR3 has 11 residues. The trim removed 4 bases at V and 8 bases at J, leaving 1 base unmatched. CDR3 nucleotides: TGTGCCAGCAGCTACAGGGGCGGCTACACCTTC. It codes for CASSYRGGYTF.

The chain is built from TRBV5-5 and TRBJ1-4, with D maybe TRBD1 (5 bases). V was shortened by 0 bases and J by 3 bases, with 9 bases between the two germline ends. Germline values: CDR1 SGHKS, CDR2 YYEKEE (reference sequence). This CDR3 is 15 amino acids long. The CDR3 is CASSLGGMANEKLFF. The CDR3 DNA sequence: TGTGCCAGCAGCTTGGGGGGGATGGCTAATGAAAAACTGTTTTTT. Full variable domain (missing parts from reference TRBV5-5 and TRBJ1-4): DAGVTQSPTHLIKTRGQQVTLRCSPISGHKSVSWYQQVLGQGPQFIFQYYEKEERGRGNFPDRFSARQFPNYSSELNVNALLLGDSALYLCASSLGGMANEKLFFGSGTQLSVL.

The chain joins TRBV7-8 to TRBJ1-1; TRBD1 agrees at 7 bases. CDR3 length equals 13 residues. V shed 6 bases and J 8 bases; nucleotides not matched to a gene: 9. CDR1 and CDR2 from the germline V gene are SGHVS and FQNEAQ. CDR3 sequence reads: CASRGRQGEEAFF. The CDR3 DNA reads as TGTGCCAGCAGGGGGAGACAGGGCGAGGAAGCTTTCTTT.